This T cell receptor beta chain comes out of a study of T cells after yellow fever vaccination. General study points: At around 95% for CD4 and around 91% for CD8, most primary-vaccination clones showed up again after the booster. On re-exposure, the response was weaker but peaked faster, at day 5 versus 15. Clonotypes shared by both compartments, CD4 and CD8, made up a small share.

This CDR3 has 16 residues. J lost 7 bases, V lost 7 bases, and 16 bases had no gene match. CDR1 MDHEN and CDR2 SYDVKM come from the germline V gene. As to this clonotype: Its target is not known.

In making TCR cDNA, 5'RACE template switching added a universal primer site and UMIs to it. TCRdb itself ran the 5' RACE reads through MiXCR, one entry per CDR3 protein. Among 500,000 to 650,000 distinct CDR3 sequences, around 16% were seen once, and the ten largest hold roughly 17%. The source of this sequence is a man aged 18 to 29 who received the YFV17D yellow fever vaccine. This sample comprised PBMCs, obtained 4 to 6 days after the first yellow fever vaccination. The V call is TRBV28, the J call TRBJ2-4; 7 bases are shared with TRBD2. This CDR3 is CASTSIGWGGMNIQYF. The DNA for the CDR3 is TGTGCCAGCACCTCTATCGGGTGGGGGGGGATGAACATTCAGTACTTC.